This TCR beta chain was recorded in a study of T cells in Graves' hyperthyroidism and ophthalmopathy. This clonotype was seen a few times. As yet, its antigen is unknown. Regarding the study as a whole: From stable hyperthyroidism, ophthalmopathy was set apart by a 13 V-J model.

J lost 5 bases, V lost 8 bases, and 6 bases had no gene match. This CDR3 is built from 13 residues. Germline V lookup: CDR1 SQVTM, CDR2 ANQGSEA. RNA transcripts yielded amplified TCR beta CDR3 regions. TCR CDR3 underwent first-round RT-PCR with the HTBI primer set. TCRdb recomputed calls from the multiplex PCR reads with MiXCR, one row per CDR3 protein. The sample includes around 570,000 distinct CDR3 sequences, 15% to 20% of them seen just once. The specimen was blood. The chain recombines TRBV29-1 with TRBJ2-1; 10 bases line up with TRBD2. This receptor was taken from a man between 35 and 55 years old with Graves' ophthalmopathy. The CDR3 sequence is CSLTSGKNNEQFF. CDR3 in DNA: TGCAGCCTAACTAGCGGGAAGAACAATGAGCAGTTCTTC.